This T cell receptor (beta chain) was retrieved from a study of blood T cell repertoires in COVID-19. This clone was seen a few times. Original handling: Nucleated cell number was recorded as an estimate derived from reference gene primer amplification. Sequencing used immunoSEQ multiplex PCR; TCRdb keeps in-frame clones, though not all of them. V, J and clone size are those of that table, while D and trimming were read from the DNA. Found here are fewer than 25,000 clones, less than 95% of them singletons; the top ten hold around 2.8%. CDR1 and CDR2 (germline): SGHTA, FQGNSA. This CDR3 has 16 residues. The V end was cut by 0 bases, the J end by 1 base, with 12 bases between.

What was sequenced was peripheral blood. The clonotype was recovered from an older man with acute or convalescent COVID-19. The rearrangement uses TRBV7-2 and TRBJ1-2; possible D gene TRBD1, 5 bases. The CDR3 DNA follows: TGTGCCAGCAGCTTAGCGGGGCAGGGAGGTAACTATGGCTACACCTTC. It encodes CASSLAGQGGNYGYTF.